This T cell receptor beta chain came from a study of blood T cell repertoires in COVID-19. Study context: The United States, Italy and Spain supplied acute and convalescent COVID-19 samples. T cells, B-cell-depleted T cells, or PBMCs provided the cDNA or gDNA that served as material.

Germline V gene lookup returns CDR1 SGHRS and CDR2 YFSETQ. This CDR3 is built from 15 residues. The V and J ends lost 4 bases and 4 bases, in that order; junction bases with no gene match: 8. Original processing notes: Reference gene primer amplification in the assay estimated nucleated cell counts. TCRdb's table, derived via immunoSEQ multiplex PCR, lists solely in-frame clones and lacks some. The DNA gave D and trimming, while V, J and clone size come from that table. This table holds about 140,000 clones, approximately 88% found once. The TCR originated in a woman aged 50 to 60 with acute or convalescent COVID-19. The chain employs TRBV5-1 and TRBJ2-7; 10 nucleotides agree with TRBD1. The sequenced sample consisted of peripheral blood. Written as DNA, the CDR3 is TGCGCCAGCAGCGTCCGACAGGGGGCCATATACGAGCAGTACTTC. Protein: CASSVRQGAIYEQYF.